Below, 2 T cell receptor beta chains from the same sample are listed, as sequenced in a study of T cells after yellow fever vaccination. TCRdb reprocessed the 5' RACE reads via MiXCR and lists one record per CDR3 protein. Of roughly 500,000 distinct CDR3 sequences listed, 19% are singletons. Specimen: PBMCs, collected 15 days after the yellow fever booster vaccination. The receptor source for this set is a man aged 25-45 years who received the YFV17D yellow fever vaccine.

Only a few counts were recorded for this clonotype. The chain links TRBV20-1 to TRBJ2-5; the match to TRBD1 covers 8 bases. V lost 6 bases to trimming and J lost 5 bases; unmatched junction nucleotides: 8. The CDR3 covers 13 residues. Germline assignment: CDR1 DFQATT and CDR2 SNEGSKA (reference sequence). The CDR3, as DNA: TGCAGTGCACCGGACAGGGTTGGGGAGACCCAGTACTTC. The encoded protein is CSAPDRVGETQYF.

The chain carries TRBV7-8 and TRBJ2-3, with unresolved D. The CDR3 runs to 14 residues. V lost 2 bases, J lost 4 bases, and 10 bases lay in between. The germline CDR1 and CDR2 sequences are SGHVS and FQNEAQ. CDR3 coding DNA: TGTGCCAGCAGCTTAACCGGAACCGCAGATACGCAGTATTTT. It codes for CASSLTGTADTQYF.